A selection of T cell receptor beta chains follows, all from one sample in a study of blood T cell repertoires in COVID-19. Clones were sequenced by immunoSEQ multiplex PCR, and TCRdb holds only the in-frame ones, with some missing. Of approximately 300,000 clones listed, more than 90% are singletons. Sample: PBMCs or T cells enriched from blood (not recorded which). The source is a woman aged 25 to 39 who had been exposed to COVID-19. Each CDR3 is given with its conserved first and last residue. D genes are given only for firm matches. Clone sizes are given selectively: once, few, many, or a class where the clone is expanded.

CDR3nt	CDR3aa	v_gene	j_gene	abundance	d_gene
TGTGCCAGCAGTGGGACTGGGACGGGAGGCGAGCAGTACTTC	CASSGTGTGGEQYF	TRBV9	TRBJ2-7	.	TRBD2
TGCGCCAGCAGTCCCGATCGAGCTGAAGCTTTCTTT	CASSPDRAEAFF	TRBV10-2	TRBJ1-1	.	.
TGTGCCAGCAGTGAGGGACTTGGTAGGGAAAAACTGTTTTTT	CASSEGLGREKLFF	TRBV2	TRBJ1-4	.	.
TGTGCCAGCAGCCCCAGCCCGGGACAGGGCAACAATGAGCAGTTCTTC	CASSPSPGQGNNEQFF	TRBV3-1/TRBV3-2	TRBJ2-1	.	TRBD1
TGTGCCAGCAGCTTACCGGACAGGGTGGGGAACACTGAAGCTTTCTTT	CASSLPDRVGNTEAFF	TRBV5-4	TRBJ1-1	.	TRBD1
TGTGCCAGCAGCACGGGGACATTCCCGGCCGCTTTCTTT	CASSTGTFPAAFF	TRBV12-3/TRBV12-4	TRBJ1-1	.	.
TGTGCCAGCAGCCATCGTGGCTCCGCGAACACCGGGGAGCTGTTTTTT	CASSHRGSANTGELFF	TRBV3-1/TRBV3-2	TRBJ2-2	once	.
TGTGCCAGCAGTCAGGGACAGGGGGACTATTCACCCCTCCACTTT	CASSQGQGDYSPLHF	TRBV3-1/TRBV3-2	TRBJ1-6	.	TRBD1
TGCGCCAGCAGCTTGTATCTGGGGGGAAACACCGGGGAGCTGTTTTTT	CASSLYLGGNTGELFF	TRBV5-1	TRBJ2-2	.	.
TGTGCCAGCAGCTTAGCCCAAGGAAACACCATATATTTT	CASSLAQGNTIYF	TRBV7-9	TRBJ1-3	.	.
TGTGCCACCAATAAACAGGGTGGGTCCGGGGAGCTGTTTTTT	CATNKQGGSGELFF	TRBV24-1	TRBJ2-2	.	.
TGTGCCAGCTCACGAGGGGGGGCTAATGAAAAACTGTTTTTT	CASSRGGANEKLFF	TRBV18	TRBJ1-4	once	.
TGTGCCAGCAGCCTCCGCGAAAATGAAAAACTGTTTTTT	CASSLRENEKLFF	TRBV11-3	TRBJ1-4	.	.
TGTGCCAGCAGCTTGACAGGGGTGGGCACCGGGGAGCTGTTTTTT	CASSLTGVGTGELFF	TRBV7-7	TRBJ2-2	.	TRBD1
TGTGCCAGCAGCGCAGTCCGGGGGTATGGCTACACCTTC	CASSAVRGYGYTF	TRBV7-2	TRBJ1-2	few	.
TGCAGCGCCTTCCGGGACAGAGATAATTCACCCCTCCACTTT	CSAFRDRDNSPLHF	TRBV29-1	TRBJ1-6	.	TRBD1
TGTGCCAGCAGCCAGGGCCCTAGCGGGGGAGCTCATCGGAATGAGCAGTTCTTC	CASSQGPSGGAHRNEQFF	TRBV7-9	TRBJ2-1	.	TRBD2
TGTGCCAGCGTGGCAGGGGCGGCCAAAAACATTCAGTACTTC	CASVAGAAKNIQYF	TRBV6-5	TRBJ2-4	.	.
TGTGCCAGCAGCTTAGCCTCGACAGGGCGTTATGGCTACACCTTC	CASSLASTGRYGYTF	TRBV7-2	TRBJ1-2	once	TRBD1
TGCAGCGTTGCCGGGGGGACAGGGGCCTACGAGCAGTACTTC	CSVAGGTGAYEQYF	TRBV29-1	TRBJ2-7	.	TRBD1
TGTGCCAGCAGCGTAGGGGCTAGCGGGGGACCCCAAGAGACCCAGTACTTC	CASSVGASGGPQETQYF	TRBV9	TRBJ2-5	.	TRBD2
TGTGCCAGCAGTGGTCGACCGGGACATCGAAACACCATATATTTT	CASSGRPGHRNTIYF	TRBV25-1	TRBJ1-3	.	.
TGTGCCAGCAGCTTAGAACAGGGCCAGCCCCAGCATTTT	CASSLEQGQPQHF	TRBV7-9	TRBJ1-5	few	.
TGTGCCAGAAGCAGGCCGGGACAGCCATTATATAGCAATCAGCCCCAGCATTTT	CARSRPGQPLYSNQPQHF	TRBV5-3	TRBJ1-5	.	TRBD1
TGTGCCAGCAGCGCGACAGGGGCCTATGGCTACACCTTC	CASSATGAYGYTF	TRBV3-1/TRBV3-2	TRBJ1-2	.	TRBD1
TGTGCCAGCAGTGAATTTGTAACGGTTAGCTCCTACGAGCAGTACTTC	CASSEFVTVSSYEQYF	TRBV6-1	TRBJ2-7	once	.
TGTGCCAGCAGCCAATCCCGTGGGACAGGGAAGCGGCAGCCCCAGCATTTT	CASSQSRGTGKRQPQHF	TRBV3-1/TRBV3-2	TRBJ1-5	.	TRBD1
TGTGCCAGCAGGGGGGGAGATCAGCCCCAGCATTTT	CASRGGDQPQHF	TRBV2	TRBJ1-5	.	.
TGCGCCAGCAGCCAAGCGGGTACAGATACGCAGTATTTT	CASSQAGTDTQYF	TRBV4-1	TRBJ2-3	once	.
TGCGCCAGCAGCCAAGAGGGCAGGAAAAGAAAAGGCTACACCTTC	CASSQEGRKRKGYTF	TRBV4-1	TRBJ1-2	.	.
TGCGCCAGCAGTATGACAGGGGACACTGAAGCTTTCTTT	CASSMTGDTEAFF	TRBV4-3	TRBJ1-1	.	TRBD1
TGTGCCAGCAGCTTGGCTCGCGGGGGTAAAGGCTACACCTTC	CASSLARGGKGYTF	TRBV5-4	TRBJ1-2	.	.
TGTGCTAGTGGTCGGCCGGGACAGGGGTTGAACACTGAAGCTTTCTTT	CASGRPGQGLNTEAFF	TRBV12-5	TRBJ1-1	.	TRBD1
TGTGCCAGCAGTCTTACAGGGGGCCAGCCCCAGCATTTT	CASSLTGGQPQHF	TRBV27	TRBJ1-5	.	TRBD1
TGTGCCAGCAGCGGCGTCTATAATTCACCCCTCCACTTT	CASSGVYNSPLHF	TRBV9	TRBJ1-6	.	.
TGTGCCAGCAGTTACGAGCGAGAGAACACTGAAGCTTTCTTT	CASSYERENTEAFF	TRBV6-6	TRBJ1-1	.	.
TGCGCCAGCAGCTTGGAAGGGACAGTTGAAGCTTTCTTT	CASSLEGTVEAFF	TRBV5-1	TRBJ1-1	.	TRBD1
TGTGCCAGCAGTTTAGTGGGGGGAAGTGAAAAACTGTTTTTT	CASSLVGGSEKLFF	TRBV27	TRBJ1-4	.	.
TGTGCCAGCAGTGTTCTAGCGGACAACTCCTACGAGCAGTACTTC	CASSVLADNSYEQYF	TRBV27	TRBJ2-7	.	TRBD2
TGTGCCACCAGTGAAGGGGGTATGGGTATAGGTAGACAGCCCCAGCATTTT	CATSEGGMGIGRQPQHF	TRBV24-1	TRBJ1-5	.	.
TGTGCCAGCAGCCCCGTTAGTGACAGCCCCTATGGCTACACCTTC	CASSPVSDSPYGYTF	TRBV7-9	TRBJ1-2	.	.
TGTGCCAGCAGCCTCCGGGACTCCTACGAGCAGTACTTC	CASSLRDSYEQYF	TRBV9	TRBJ2-7	.	.
TGTGCCAGCAGCTTACTCTTTGGTTTGGGGGGAGGCACTGAAGCTTTCTTT	CASSLLFGLGGGTEAFF	TRBV7-8	TRBJ1-1	.	.
TGTGCCAGCAGGAATCGGGGAGATACGCAGTATTTT	CASRNRGDTQYF	TRBV5-4	TRBJ2-3	.	.
TGTGCCAGAAGCCCTTGTATGGACAGAACCCATCAGCCCCAGCATTTT	CARSPCMDRTHQPQHF	TRBV5-3	TRBJ1-5	.	.
TGTGCCAGCAGCCGGGGGGGTAACTCTGGAAACACCATATATTTT	CASSRGGNSGNTIYF	TRBV11-3	TRBJ1-3	.	.
TGCGCCAGCAGCGTGGGACAGCTGAACACTGAAGCTTTCTTT	CASSVGQLNTEAFF	TRBV5-1	TRBJ1-1	once	TRBD1
TGTGCCAGCAGCTTAGATCTAACAGAACGCACTGAAGCTTTCTTT	CASSLDLTERTEAFF	TRBV11-2	TRBJ1-1	.	.
TGTGCCAGCAGTGAACCCCCGGGACAGTATACCTACGAGCAGTACTTC	CASSEPPGQYTYEQYF	TRBV2	TRBJ2-7	.	TRBD1
TGTGCCAGCAGTATCTTTGGGGGGGCCTACGAGCAGTACTTC	CASSIFGGAYEQYF	TRBV27	TRBJ2-7	few	TRBD2
TGTGCCAGCAGCCCTGGTGCGGGACAGGTTTACAATCAGCCCCAGCATTTT	CASSPGAGQVYNQPQHF	TRBV5-5	TRBJ1-5	.	TRBD1
TGTGCCAGCAGAGGGATGGGGAGAACCTACGAGCAGTACTTC	CASRGMGRTYEQYF	TRBV27	TRBJ2-7	.	.